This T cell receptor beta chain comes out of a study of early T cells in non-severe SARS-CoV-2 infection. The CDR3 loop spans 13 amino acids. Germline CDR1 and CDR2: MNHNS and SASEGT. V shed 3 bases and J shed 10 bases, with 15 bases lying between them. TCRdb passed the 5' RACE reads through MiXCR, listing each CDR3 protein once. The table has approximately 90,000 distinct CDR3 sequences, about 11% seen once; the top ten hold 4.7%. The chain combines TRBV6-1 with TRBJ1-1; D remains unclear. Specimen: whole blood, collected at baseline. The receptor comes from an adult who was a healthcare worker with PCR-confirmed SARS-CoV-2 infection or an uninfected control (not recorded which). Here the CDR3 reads CASSERTAELAFF. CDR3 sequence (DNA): TGTGCCAGCAGTGAGCGTACAGCAGAGCTAGCTTTCTTT.